The 3 T cell receptor beta chains reported below all come from one sample, sequenced in a study of CXCR3-negative and CXCR3-positive naive CD8 T cells. UMI-labeled 5' RACE TRB cDNA libraries were prepared from the cells. TCRdb reprocessed the 5' RACE reads and stores each CDR3 protein as one record, lacking DNA. The sample is made up of under 85,000 distinct CDR3 sequences, and the top ten hold approximately 1.5% of it. Material for sequencing was naive CXCR3- CD8+ T cells from blood. Regarding subset: CD45RO-CCR7+CD27+CD95- naive CD8+ T cells lacking CXCR3 (TNR3-). The receptor set was obtained from a human donor in good health. Some clones in this sample may be carry-over from other donors' samples.

The rearrangement links TRBV11-2 to TRBJ2-7; without DNA, the TCRdb call of TRBD2 cannot be checked. The V gene's germline CDR1 is SGHAT and CDR2 FQNNGV. CDR3 size: 14 residues. The chain's CDR3 is CASSLWERGNEQYF.

V is TRBV29-1 and J is TRBJ2-1. The germline gives CDR1 SQVTM, CDR2 ANQGSEA. The CDR3 loop spans 13 amino acids. CDR3 protein: CSGSGDSYNEQFF.

V usage is TRBV7-9 and J usage is TRBJ2-3; the TCRdb call, TRBD1, lacks DNA for checking. Germline values: CDR1 SEHNR, CDR2 FQNEAQ (reference sequence). The CDR3 spans 15 residues. Here the CDR3 reads CASSASRQGRDTQYF. The complete variable domain, with remaining parts taken from reference TRBV7-9 and TRBJ2-3, reads DTGVSQNPRHKITKRGQNVTFRCDPISEHNRLYWYRQTLGQGPEFLTYFQNEAQLEKSRLLSDRFSAERPKGSFSTLEIQRTEQGDSAMYLCASSASRQGRDTQYFGPGTRLTVL.